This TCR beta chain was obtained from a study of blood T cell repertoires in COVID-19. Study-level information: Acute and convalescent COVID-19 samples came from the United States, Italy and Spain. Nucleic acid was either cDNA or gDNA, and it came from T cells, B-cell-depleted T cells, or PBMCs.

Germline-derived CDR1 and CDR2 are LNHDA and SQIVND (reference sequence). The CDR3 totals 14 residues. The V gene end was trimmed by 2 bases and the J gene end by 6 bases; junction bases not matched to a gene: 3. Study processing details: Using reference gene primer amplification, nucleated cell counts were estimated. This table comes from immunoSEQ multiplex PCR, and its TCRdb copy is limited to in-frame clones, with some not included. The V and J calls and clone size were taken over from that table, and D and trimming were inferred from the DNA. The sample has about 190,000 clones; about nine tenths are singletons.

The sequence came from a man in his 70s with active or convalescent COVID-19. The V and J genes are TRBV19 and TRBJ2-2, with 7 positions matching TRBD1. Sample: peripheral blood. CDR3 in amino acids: CASSIKGAAGELFF. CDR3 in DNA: TGTGCCAGTAGTATAAAGGGGGCGGCCGGGGAGCTGTTTTTT.